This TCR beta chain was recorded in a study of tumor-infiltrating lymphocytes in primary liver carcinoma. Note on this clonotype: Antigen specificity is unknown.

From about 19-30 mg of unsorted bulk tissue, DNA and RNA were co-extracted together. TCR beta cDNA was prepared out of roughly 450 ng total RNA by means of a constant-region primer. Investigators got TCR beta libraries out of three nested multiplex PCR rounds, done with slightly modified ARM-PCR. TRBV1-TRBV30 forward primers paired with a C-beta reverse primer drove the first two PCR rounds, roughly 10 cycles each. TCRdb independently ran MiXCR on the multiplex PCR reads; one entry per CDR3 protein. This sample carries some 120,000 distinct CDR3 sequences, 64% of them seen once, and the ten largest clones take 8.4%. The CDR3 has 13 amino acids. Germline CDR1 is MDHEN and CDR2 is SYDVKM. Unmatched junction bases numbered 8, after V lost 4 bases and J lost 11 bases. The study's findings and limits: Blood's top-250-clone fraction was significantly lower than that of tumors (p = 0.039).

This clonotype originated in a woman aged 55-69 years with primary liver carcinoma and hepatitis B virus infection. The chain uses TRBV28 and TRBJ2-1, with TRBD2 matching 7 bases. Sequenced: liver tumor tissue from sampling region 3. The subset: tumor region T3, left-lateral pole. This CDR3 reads CASSSGLAEKQFF. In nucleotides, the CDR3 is TGTGCCAGCAGTTCGGGTCTAGCGGAAAAGCAGTTCTTC.